The text below deals with one T cell receptor (beta chain). TCRdb reprocessed the RT-PCR reads via MiXCR and lists one record per CDR3 protein. Of about 680,000 distinct CDR3 sequences in the sample, 14% were seen once. The CDR3 consists of 13 residues. Germline V gene sequence: CDR1 LGHNA, CDR2 YSLEER. Trimming pared 5 bases from V and 5 bases from J, leaving 12 bases between. This sequence joins TRBV4-3 and TRBJ2-5; a possible D gene is TRBD2 (5 bases). The receptor was isolated from a female donor in good health, serving as a healthy control. Sequencing was done on a sample of memory CD4+ T cells from blood. The CDR3 DNA reads TGCGCCAGCAGCAATGAGGGCCTCGAGACCCAGTACTTC. Its protein is CASSNEGLETQYF.